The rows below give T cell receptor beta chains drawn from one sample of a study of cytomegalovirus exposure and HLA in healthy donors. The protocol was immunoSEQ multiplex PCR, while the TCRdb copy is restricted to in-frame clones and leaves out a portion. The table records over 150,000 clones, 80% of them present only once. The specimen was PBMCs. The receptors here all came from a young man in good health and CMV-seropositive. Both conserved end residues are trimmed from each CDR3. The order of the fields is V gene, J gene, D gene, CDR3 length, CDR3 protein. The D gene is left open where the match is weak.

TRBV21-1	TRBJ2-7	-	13	ASSSWRLLSYEQY
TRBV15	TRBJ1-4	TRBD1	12	ATSSDGTAEKLF
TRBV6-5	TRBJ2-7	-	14	ASSYESRENHHEQY
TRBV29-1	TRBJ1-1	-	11	SVVAGRVTEAF
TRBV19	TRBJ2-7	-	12	ASSKTGPVSEQY
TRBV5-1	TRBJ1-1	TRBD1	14	ASSLETGERRTEAF
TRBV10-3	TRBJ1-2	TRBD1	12	AIRGQGAYYGYT
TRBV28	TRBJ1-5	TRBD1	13	ASTRTGGGNQPQH
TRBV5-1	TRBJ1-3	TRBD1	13	ASSPTGPAGNTIY
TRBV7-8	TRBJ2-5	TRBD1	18	ASSWAKRQGQALIQETQY
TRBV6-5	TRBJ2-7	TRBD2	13	ASSYGLAGEYEQY
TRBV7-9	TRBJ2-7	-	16	ASSLWPLAAKDSYEQY
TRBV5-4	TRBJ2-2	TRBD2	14	ASSLGLAGDPGELF
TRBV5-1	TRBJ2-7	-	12	ASSLDLFGYEQY
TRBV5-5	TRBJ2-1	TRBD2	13	ASSFASGVYNEQF
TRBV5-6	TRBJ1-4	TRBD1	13	ASSLRTGGPGKLF
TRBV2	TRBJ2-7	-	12	ANSFGRATYEQY
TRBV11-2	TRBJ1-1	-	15	ASSLVLPGQMNTEAF
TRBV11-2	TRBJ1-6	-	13	ASSWGGEPNSPLH
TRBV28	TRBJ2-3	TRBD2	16	ASSTPSGLAGSTDTQY
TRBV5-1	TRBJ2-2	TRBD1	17	ASSSLRDRGFRPTGELF
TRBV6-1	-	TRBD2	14	ASSEIAGGASYEQY
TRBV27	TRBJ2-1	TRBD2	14	ASSLSRTSFYNEQF
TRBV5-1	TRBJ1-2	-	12	ASSLSEANYGYT
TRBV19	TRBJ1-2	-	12	ASSIADGDYGYT
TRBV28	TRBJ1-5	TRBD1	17	ASSFTSGQGSTRNQPQH
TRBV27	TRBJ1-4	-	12	ASSGLQRNEKLF
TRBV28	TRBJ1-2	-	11	ASSLDSLYGYT
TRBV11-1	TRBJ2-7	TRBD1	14	ASSSAGTGNSYEQY
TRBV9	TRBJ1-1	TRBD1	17	ASSVIWRQGSWGGTEAF
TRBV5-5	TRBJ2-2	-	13	ASSLDRVGAGELF
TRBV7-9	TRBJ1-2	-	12	ASSLQGNAYGYT
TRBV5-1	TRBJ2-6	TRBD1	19	ASSLVSLSEQGKSGANVLT
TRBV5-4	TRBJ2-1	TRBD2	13	ASSLGAGGGNEQF
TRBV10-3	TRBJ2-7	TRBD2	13	AISEGLAGGYEQY
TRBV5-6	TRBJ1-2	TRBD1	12	ASSPRQGNYGYT
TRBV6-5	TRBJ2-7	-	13	ASSYSLDGNYEQY
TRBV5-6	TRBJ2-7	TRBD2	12	ASSLGLADTEQY
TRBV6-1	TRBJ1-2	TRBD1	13	ASSDRQGGSYGYT
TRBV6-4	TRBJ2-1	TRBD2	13	ASSVSASGYNEQF
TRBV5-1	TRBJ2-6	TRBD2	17	ASSVNPAGGTSGANVLT
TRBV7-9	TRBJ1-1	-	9	ASTQATEAF
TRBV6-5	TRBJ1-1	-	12	ASSEMRLNTEAF
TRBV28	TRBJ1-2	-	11	ASSSGANYGYT
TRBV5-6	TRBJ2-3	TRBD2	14	ASSLVLAGGADTQY
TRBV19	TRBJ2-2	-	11	ASGGANTGELF
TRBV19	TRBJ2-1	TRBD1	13	ASSRDRETYNEQF
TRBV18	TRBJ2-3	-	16	ASSPFRPESSGTDTQY
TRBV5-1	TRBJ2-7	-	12	ASSSLGARDEQY
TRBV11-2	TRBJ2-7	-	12	ASSLSLTGYEQY
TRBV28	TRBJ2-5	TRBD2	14	ASTGGTERVTETQY
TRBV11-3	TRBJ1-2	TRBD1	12	ASSVTGGAYGYT
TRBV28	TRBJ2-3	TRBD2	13	ASSTGGSTLDTQY